These 20 T cell receptor beta chains came from one sample sequenced in a study of OX40 agonist ivuxolimab in advanced cancers. The method was the immunoSEQ multiplex PCR assay. TCRdb mirrors the immuneACCESS table, restricted to in-frame sequences. Some clones are absent from its copies; in checked studies, under half trace to an unresolved V gene, and the reason for the others is unknown. This sample comprises 49,000 or so clones, 84% of them detected only once. Together, the top ten hold 2.6% of the sample. Specimen: CD4+ or CD8+ T cells sorted from blood, collected in a trial of the OX40 agonist ivuxolimab. The receptors stem from an adult with an advanced solid tumor such as melanoma, head and neck, liver or kidney cancer.

The V and J genes are TRBV6-6 and TRBJ2-3; D remains ambiguous. The CDR3 runs to 16 residues. The V and J ends lost 2 bases and 0 bases respectively, with 12 bases between them. CDR1 is MNHNY, CDR2 SVGAGI, per germline (reference sequence). In DNA, the CDR3 is TGTGCCAGCAGTTACACCCCAGGTCCGAGCACAGATACGCAGTATTTT. The encoded protein is CASSYTPGPSTDTQYF.

The chain combines TRBV6-1 with TRBJ1-1, with D tentatively TRBD1 (5 bases). CDR1 and CDR2 (germline): MNHNS, SASEGT. Trimming took 4 bases from V and 6 from J, leaving 18 bases between them. This CDR3 contains 15 residues. The CDR3 coding sequence is TGTGCCAGCAGTGTCGTGGGCCAGGGTCAGTCTGAAGCTTTCTTT. As protein: CASSVVGQGQSEAFF.

The chain couples TRBV19 to TRBJ1-1, with D possibly TRBD1 on 5 matching bases. Per the germline V gene, CDR1 is LNHDA and CDR2 is SQIVND (reference sequence). Between the trimmed V and J ends, which lost 7 bases and 2 bases, there was a span of 17 bases. This CDR3 has 15 amino acids. The CDR3 loop is CASMIILDTNTEAFF. DNA for the CDR3: TGTGCCAGTATGATTATCCTGGACACCAACACTGAAGCTTTCTTT.

This clone appeared a single time. The genes are TRBV7-8 and TRBJ2-1, with 13 nucleotides matching TRBD2. This CDR3 region has 19 residues. Trimming took 4 bases from V and 0 from J; bases not matched to a gene: 9. CDR1 SGHVS and CDR2 FQNEAQ come from the germline V gene. The CDR3 DNA sequence: TGTGCCAGCAGCTGGAGGACTAGCGGGAGCCCAAGCTCCTACAATGAGCAGTTCTTC. Its protein product is CASSWRTSGSPSSYNEQFF.

J is TRBJ2-6 and V is TRBV5-1; a weak D match, TRBD1 (7 bases). Germline V gives CDR1 SGHRS, CDR2 YFSETQ. Trimming shortened V by 6 bases and J by 2 bases, and 15 bases separated the two germline ends. The CDR3 has 16 amino acids. Written as DNA, the CDR3 is TGCGCCAGCACCCAACAGGGGAGGACTGGGGCCAACGTCCTGACTTTC. Protein: CASTQQGRTGANVLTF. The full variable domain, in which reference TRBV5-1 and TRBJ2-6 provide the parts outside the CDR3, is KAGVTQTPRYLIKTRGQQVTLSCSPISGHRSVSWYQQTPGQGLQFLFEYFSETQRNKGNFPGRFSGRQFSNSRSEMNVSTLELGDSALYLCASTQQGRTGANVLTFGAGSRLTVL.

The J gene is TRBJ1-1, the V gene TRBV5-5; TRBD1 might be the D (5 bases). Germline CDR1 SGHKS, CDR2 YYEKEE (reference sequence). V was shortened by 5 bases and J by 3 bases, with 8 bases between the two germline ends. The CDR3 is 12 amino acids. The DNA of the CDR3 is TGTGCCAGCAGTCGGGACGACACTGAAGCTTTCTTT. Its protein is CASSRDDTEAFF.

Worth noting for this clone: This CDR3 is also generated by other DNA sequences in the sample. J is TRBJ1-1 and V is TRBV29-1; 7 positions match TRBD1. The CDR3 is 15 residues long. Germline V gives CDR1 SQVTM, CDR2 ANQGSEA. V dropped 6 bases and J dropped 0; count of bases not matched to a gene: 10. The CDR3 DNA reads TGCAGCGTAGCCCGAGGGGGCGGAATGAACACTGAAGCTTTCTTT. Translating it yields CSVARGGGMNTEAFF.

The chain uses TRBV7-9 and TRBJ1-2, with a possible D match to TRBD1 (5 bases). The CDR3 consists of 14 residues. Germline V gene sequence: CDR1 SEHNR, CDR2 FQNEAQ (reference sequence). V lost 5 bases, J lost 0 bases, and 10 bases lay in between. In nucleotides, the CDR3 is TGTGCCAGCAGCCCAGGGTTAACTAACTATGGCTACACCTTC. Protein: CASSPGLTNYGYTF.

The chain recombines TRBV10-2 with TRBJ2-7, with D perhaps matching TRBD1 or TRBD2 (5 bases each). The CDR3 covers 15 residues. Trimming took off 7 bases at V and 2 bases at J, with 18 bases between the two ends. From germline, CDR1 is WSHSY and CDR2 SAAADI. For the CDR3, the DNA is TGCGCCAGCACTAATCGAGGCCGGGACCCCTACGAGCAGTACTTC. This translates into CASTNRGRDPYEQYF.

The chain links TRBV7-2 to TRBJ2-7, with D unclear. V gave up 1 base and J gave up 4 bases, with 8 bases separating them. The germline CDR1 and CDR2 sequences are SGHTA and FQGNSA. The CDR3 has 13 residues. CDR3 nucleotides: TGTGCCAGCAGCTTAGAACGCTCTTACGAGCAGTACTTC. Protein product: CASSLERSYEQYF.

This clone was counted a few times. The rearrangement links TRBV5-1 to TRBJ2-7; 10 bases are a match to TRBD2. The CDR3 has 15 residues. V gave up 3 bases and J gave up 5 bases; unmatched junction bases: 8. Germline loops: CDR1 SGHRS, CDR2 YFSETQ. As DNA, the CDR3 is TGCGCCAGCAGCTCTCCAAGCGGGGGGGCCCACGAGCAGTACTTC. It specifies CASSSPSGGAHEQYF.

The chain combines TRBV5-1 with TRBJ2-3; D unresolved. The CDR3 covers 12 residues. Germline V gene sequence: CDR1 SGHRS, CDR2 YFSETQ. V lost 3 bases and J 4 bases, leaving 6 bases between the germline ends. CDR3 in amino acids: CASSWRADTQYF. The CDR3 DNA reads as TGCGCCAGCAGCTGGCGAGCAGATACGCAGTATTTT.

This rearrangement joins TRBV5-5 to TRBJ2-7; 12 positions match TRBD1. The CDR3 totals 15 residues. V shed 4 bases and J 4 bases; nucleotides not matched to a gene: 6. Germline assignment: CDR1 SGHKS and CDR2 YYEKEE (reference sequence). The DNA for the CDR3 is TGTGCCAGCAGCCCTACGGGACAGGGGGCTTACGAGCAGTACTTC. Translating it yields CASSPTGQGAYEQYF.

The CDR3 nucleotides are TGTGCCAGCAGCCCAGGCGCGCAGCGGGTCACAGATACGCAGTATTTT. This encodes CASSPGAQRVTDTQYF. The chain uses TRBV11-2 and TRBJ2-3, with D possibly being TRBD2 (6 bases). Trimming left V 5 bases short and J 2 bases short, with 17 bases between. Germline loops: CDR1 SGHAT, CDR2 FQNNGV. This CDR3 has 16 residues.

This clone was detected a few times. CDR3 residues: CASSWRETQYF. The DNA for the CDR3 is TGTGCCAGCAGCTGGAGGGAGACCCAGTACTTC. The rearrangement links TRBV5-6 to TRBJ2-5, with D tentatively TRBD2 (5 bases). Trimming cost V 3 bases and J 5 bases, with 5 bases left between them. The germline CDR1 and CDR2 sequences are SGHDT and YYEEEE. The CDR3 covers 11 residues. Full variable domain (missing parts from reference TRBV5-6 and TRBJ2-5): DAGVTQSPTHLIKTRGQQVTLRCSPKSGHDTVSWYQQALGQGPQFIFQYYEEEERQRGNFPDRFSGHQFPNYSSELNVNALLLGDSALYLCASSWRETQYFGPGTRLLVL.

This CDR3 reads CASSTERMNTEAFF. The CDR3 DNA follows: TGTGCCAGCAGCACGGAGCGCATGAACACTGAAGCTTTCTTT. The chain recombines TRBV5-4 with TRBJ1-1; D unresolved. Germline CDR1 is SGHNT and CDR2 is YYREEE (reference sequence). The CDR3 spans 14 residues. Trimming stripped 4 bases from V and 0 bases from J, with 10 bases between.

V gene TRBV5-4 combines with J gene TRBJ1-1; D is perhaps TRBD1 (6 bases). CDR1 and CDR2 (germline): SGHNT, YYREEE (reference sequence). With 4 bases removed from V and 1 base from J, the gap between germline ends came to 11 bases. The CDR3 runs to 14 residues. The CDR3 loop reads CASSKGTQNTEAFF. CDR3 DNA sequence: TGTGCCAGCAGCAAGGGGACACAGAACACTGAAGCTTTCTTT. Supplemented by reference TRBV5-4 and TRBJ1-1, the full variable domain reads ETGVTQSPTHLIKTRGQQVTLRCSSQSGHNTVSWYQQALGQGPQFIFQYYREEENGRGNFPPRFSGLQFPNYSSELNVNALELDDSALYLCASSKGTQNTEAFFGQGTRLTVV.

The chain couples TRBV5-6 to TRBJ2-1; 10 nucleotides align to TRBD2. This CDR3 comprises 16 residues. Unmatched junction bases numbered 8, after V lost 0 bases and J lost 8 bases. Germline CDR1 SGHDT, CDR2 YYEEEE. CDR3 sequence: CASSLANLAGAYEQFF. The CDR3, as DNA: TGTGCCAGCAGCTTGGCCAACCTAGCGGGAGCTTATGAGCAGTTCTTC.

The CDR3 DNA reads TGTGCCAGCAGCTCCCGCCAGGGGTCCCAAGAGACCCAGTACTTC. Its protein product is CASSSRQGSQETQYF. The V gene is TRBV7-7, the J gene TRBJ2-5; tentatively, D is TRBD1 (6 bases). The CDR3 covers 15 residues. Deletions cut 4 bases from V and 1 base from J, with 13 bases between. Germline V lookup: CDR1 SSHAT, CDR2 FNYEAQ (reference sequence).

V usage is TRBV19 and J usage is TRBJ2-7, with a tentative D call TRBD2 (6 bases). The CDR3 has 13 residues. The germline gives CDR1 LNHDA, CDR2 SQIVND (reference sequence). V gave up 4 bases and J gave up 3 bases, with 10 bases separating them. The CDR3 reads CASSTFGGYEQYF. Here the CDR3 DNA reads TGTGCCAGTAGTACCTTCGGGGGCTACGAGCAGTACTTC. Full variable domain (outside the CDR3, taken from reference TRBV19 and TRBJ2-7): DGGITQSPKYLFRKEGQNVTLSCEQNLNHDAMYWYRQDPGQGLRLIYYSQIVNDFQKGDIAEGYSVSREKKESFPLTVTSAQKNPTAFYLCASSTFGGYEQYFGPGTRLTVT.